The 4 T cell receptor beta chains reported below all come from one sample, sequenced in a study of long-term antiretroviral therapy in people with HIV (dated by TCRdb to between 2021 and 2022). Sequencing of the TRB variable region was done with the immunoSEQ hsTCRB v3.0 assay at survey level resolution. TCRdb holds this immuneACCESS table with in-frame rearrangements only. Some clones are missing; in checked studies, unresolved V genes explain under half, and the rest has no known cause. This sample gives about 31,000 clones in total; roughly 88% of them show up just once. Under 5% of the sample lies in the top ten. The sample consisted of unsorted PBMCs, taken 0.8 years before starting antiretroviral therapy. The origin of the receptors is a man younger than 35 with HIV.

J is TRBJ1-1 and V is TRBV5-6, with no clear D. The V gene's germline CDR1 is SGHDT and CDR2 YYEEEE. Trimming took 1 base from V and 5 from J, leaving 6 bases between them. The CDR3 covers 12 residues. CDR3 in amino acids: CASSLLETEAFF. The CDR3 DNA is TGTGCCAGCAGCTTGTTGGAAACTGAAGCTTTCTTT.

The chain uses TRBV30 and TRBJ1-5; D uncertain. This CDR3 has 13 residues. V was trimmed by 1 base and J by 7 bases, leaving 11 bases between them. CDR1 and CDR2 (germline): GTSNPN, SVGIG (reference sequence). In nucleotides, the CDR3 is TGTGCCTGGAGTGACAGACTCCGACAGCCCCAGCATTTT. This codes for CAWSDRLRQPQHF.

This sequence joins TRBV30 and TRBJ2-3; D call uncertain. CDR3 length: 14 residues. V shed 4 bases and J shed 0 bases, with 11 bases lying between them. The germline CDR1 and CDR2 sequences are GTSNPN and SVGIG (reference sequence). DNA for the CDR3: TGTGCCTGGAAGCGATCCTCTAGCACAGATACGCAGTATTTT. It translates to CAWKRSSSTDTQYF.

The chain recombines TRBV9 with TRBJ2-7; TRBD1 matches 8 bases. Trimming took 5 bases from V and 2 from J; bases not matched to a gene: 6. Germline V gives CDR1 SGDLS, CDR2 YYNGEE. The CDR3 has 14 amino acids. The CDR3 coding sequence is TGTGCCAGCAGTCCCGGACAGGGCCCCTACGAGCAGTACTTC. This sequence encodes CASSPGQGPYEQYF.